The 11 T cell receptor beta chains presented below share a single source sample, sequenced in a study of CD8+ T cells in alopecia areata. RNA extraction was followed by reverse transcription into cDNA, which acted as the sequencing template. The assay was immunoSEQ multiplex PCR, and TCRdb's table has in-frame clones only and misses some. The data show 150,000 or so clones, with around 47% seen just once and more than 6.5% held by the top ten. Sequencing input: CD4+ T cells sorted from blood. The receptors shown here come from a human donor with alopecia areata.

This clone was seen only a few times. The chain uses TRBV29-1 and TRBJ1-5; D unclear. This CDR3 region has 13 residues. Trimming cost V 4 bases and J 3 bases, with 10 bases left between them. Germline CDR1 is SQVTM and CDR2 is ANQGSEA. CDR3 loop: CSVGYSLNQPQHF. CDR3 in DNA: TGCAGCGTTGGTTACAGCCTCAATCAGCCCCAGCATTTT. Using reference TRBV29-1 and TRBJ1-5 for the parts outside the CDR3, the full variable domain is SAVISQKPSRDICQRGTSLTIQCQVDSQVTMMFWYRQQPGQSLTLIATANQGSEATYESGFVIDKFPISRPNLTFSTLTVSNMSPEDSSIYLCSVGYSLNQPQHFGDGTRLSIL.

The chain uses TRBV5-1 and TRBJ2-1; 8 bases match TRBD2. Germline trimming cut 2 bases from V and 5 bases from J; bases unmatched to any gene: 6. The CDR3 has 15 residues. The germline CDR1 and CDR2 sequences are SGHRS and YFSETQ. The CDR3: CASSFPSGWNNEQFF. DNA of the CDR3: TGCGCCAGCAGCTTCCCTAGCGGGTGGAACAATGAGCAGTTCTTC.

A note on this clone: The same CDR3 can be traced to other DNA sequences in this sample. The V and J genes are TRBV5-1 and TRBJ1-2; TRBD1 might be the D (5 bases). The length of the CDR3 is 13 residues. Germline V gene data show CDR1 as SGHRS and CDR2 as YFSETQ. The V gene lost 0 bases and the J gene lost 2 bases, with 5 bases spanning the gap. The CDR3 region has the DNA TGCGCCAGCAGCTTGGACAGGAACTATGGCTACACCTTC. Translation: CASSLDRNYGYTF.

The V and J genes are TRBV5-1 and TRBJ1-5; perhaps TRBD1 as D (5 bases). The CDR3 is 17 residues long. Germline CDR1 is SGHRS and CDR2 is YFSETQ. V was cut by 2 bases and J by 2 bases, with 17 bases left in between. The CDR3 DNA sequence: TGCGCCAGCAGCTTAAGAGGGGTCGGTTCTGGCAATCAGCCCCAGCATTTT. Protein product: CASSLRGVGSGNQPQHF.

This sequence joins TRBV2 and TRBJ1-4, with a weak D call TRBD1 (5 bases). The CDR3 runs to 12 residues. From germline, CDR1 is SNHLY and CDR2 FYNNEI. V dropped 6 bases and J dropped 9 bases, with 11 bases sitting between them. The CDR3 nucleotides read TGTGCCAGCAGGGACAATCTGAAAAAACTGTTTTTT. It encodes CASRDNLKKLFF.

V is TRBV2 and J is TRBJ1-1, with D possibly matching TRBD1 (6 bases). Trimming removed 5 bases at V and 7 bases at J, with 14 bases between. The CDR3 runs to 13 residues. Germline V gene lookup returns CDR1 SNHLY and CDR2 FYNNEI. As DNA, the CDR3 is TGTGCCAGCAGTAAAGGACAGAAAGATGAAGCTTTCTTT. Amino acids: CASSKGQKDEAFF.

V usage is TRBV30 and J usage is TRBJ1-1, with TRBD1 matching 12 bases. CDR1 GTSNPN and CDR2 SVGIG come from the germline V gene (reference sequence). The V and J ends lost 2 bases and 11 bases, in that order; junction bases with no gene match: 9. This CDR3 is 14 amino acids long. Written as DNA, the CDR3 is TGTGCCTGGAGTCCCGGGACAGGGGGCGCGGTGGCTTTCTTT. Translating it yields CAWSPGTGGAVAFF.

CDR3 sequence: CASSVAAGLKTQYF. CDR3 DNA: TGTGCCAGCAGCGTAGCTGCGGGTTTGAAGACCCAGTACTTC. V and J are TRBV9 and TRBJ2-5, with a tentative D call TRBD2 (5 bases). The CDR3 spans 14 residues. Trimming cost V 0 bases and J 6 bases, with 12 bases left between them. In germline, CDR1 is SGDLS, CDR2 YYNGEE.

The rearrangement joins TRBV5-1 to TRBJ1-2; D is undetermined. This CDR3 is built from 17 residues. V was trimmed by 4 bases and J by 4 bases, leaving 23 bases between them. Germline CDR1 is SGHRS and CDR2 is YFSETQ. The CDR3 DNA follows: TGCGCCAGCAGCCCCTTCCCTGGAGGGTCTTCTTCCTATGGCTACACCTTC. This gives the protein CASSPFPGGSSSYGYTF. Full variable domain (remainder filled in from reference TRBV5-1 and TRBJ1-2): KAGVTQTPRYLIKTRGQQVTLSCSPISGHRSVSWYQQTPGQGLQFLFEYFSETQRNKGNFPGRFSGRQFSNSRSEMNVSTLELGDSALYLCASSPFPGGSSSYGYTFGSGTRLTVV.

The chain is built from TRBV28 and TRBJ2-4; tentative D call: TRBD1 (6 bases). Trimming cost V 5 bases and J 11 bases, with 13 bases left between them. The germline CDR1 and CDR2 sequences are MDHEN and SYDVKM. The CDR3 consists of 12 residues. The CDR3 bases are TGTGCCAGCAGTCCACCGGGACAATTTCAGTACTTC. This encodes CASSPPGQFQYF.

This clone appeared a few times. The chain is built from TRBV27 and TRBJ1-1, with D perhaps matching TRBD1 (5 bases). Germline loops: CDR1 MNHEY, CDR2 SMNVEV (reference sequence). The CDR3 length is 17 residues. V was clipped by 6 bases and J by 8 bases, with 28 bases between them. As DNA, the CDR3 is TGTGCCAGCAGCCCTCGTGGGGACCTCTCGCTAGATCCAGAAGCTTTCTTT. Residues: CASSPRGDLSLDPEAFF.